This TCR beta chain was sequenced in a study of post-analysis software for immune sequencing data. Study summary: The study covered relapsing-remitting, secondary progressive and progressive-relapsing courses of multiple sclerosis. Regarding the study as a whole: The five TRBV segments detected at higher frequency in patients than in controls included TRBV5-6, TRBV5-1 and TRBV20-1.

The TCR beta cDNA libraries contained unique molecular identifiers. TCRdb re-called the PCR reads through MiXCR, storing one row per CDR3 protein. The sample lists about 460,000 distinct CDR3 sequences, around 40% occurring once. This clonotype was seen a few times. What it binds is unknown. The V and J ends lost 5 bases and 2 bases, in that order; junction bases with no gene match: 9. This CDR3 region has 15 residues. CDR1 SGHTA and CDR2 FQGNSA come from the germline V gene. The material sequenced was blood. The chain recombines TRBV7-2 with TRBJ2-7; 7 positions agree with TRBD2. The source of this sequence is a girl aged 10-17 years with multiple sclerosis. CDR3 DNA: TGTGCCAGCAGCCCACCGGGGGGATCCACCTACGAGCAGTACTTC. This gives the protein CASSPPGGSTYEQYF.